This T cell receptor (beta chain) was sequenced during a study of T cell changes during pregnancy in multiple sclerosis. Method: immunoSEQ multiplex PCR; TCRdb's copy keeps in-frame clones and lacks some. The top ten hold about 3.3% of the sample, which has under 30,000 clones, more than 85% seen once. In germline, CDR1 is SGHNT, CDR2 YYREEE (reference sequence). Trimming at V came to 4 bases and at J to 4 bases, leaving 10 bases not matched to a gene. The length of the CDR3 is 16 residues. The sample here was CD4+ T cells from peripheral blood mononuclear cells, taken in the first trimester of pregnancy. The sequence came from a female donor in good health, enrolled as a control in a pregnancy study. The chain couples TRBV5-4 to TRBJ2-7, with TRBD2 identical over 11 bases. For the CDR3, the DNA is TGTGCCAGCAGCGAAGCGGCTAGCGGGAGGAAGTACGAGCAGTACTTC. This encodes CASSEAASGRKYEQYF. Complete variable domain (other parts from reference TRBV5-4 and TRBJ2-7): ETGVTQSPTHLIKTRGQQVTLRCSSQSGHNTVSWYQQALGQGPQFIFQYYREEENGRGNFPPRFSGLQFPNYSSELNVNALELDDSALYLCASSEAASGRKYEQYFGPGTRLTVT.